This T cell receptor beta chain was retrieved from a study of cytomegalovirus exposure and HLA in healthy donors. Study summary: Most donors, 81% of approximately 400 genotyped, fell in the Caucasian-associated ancestry cluster. Study findings and constraints: Presence/absence analyses assumed roughly uniform sequencing depth across donors, which may not hold. In a later analysis, at a false discovery rate of 0.05, over 15,000 TCR beta sequences were associated with HLA alleles.

PCR involved 60 Vbeta and 13 Jbeta primers. As handled by the study authors: Among the unique TCR beta chains that a later analysis counted, about 79 million in all, roughly 11 million were shared. Sequenced by immunoSEQ multiplex PCR; TCRdb stores in-frame clones only, minus some. The V and J calls and clone size come from that table; D and trimming were worked out from the DNA. The sample consists of about 170,000 clones, 82% of them appearing once. As regards this clone: Its cognate antigen is unknown.

The CDR3 has 14 residues. V gave up 1 base and J gave up 1 base, with 8 bases separating them. Germline CDR1 SGHRS, CDR2 YFSETQ. J is TRBJ2-5 and V is TRBV5-1; no reliable D call. Sequencing was carried out using PBMCs. The TCR sequence derives from a male donor in good health and CMV-seronegative. In DNA form, the CDR3 reads TGCGCCAGCAGCTTGTTCAGTCCCCAAGAGACCCAGTACTTC. As protein: CASSLFSPQETQYF.